The T cell receptor (beta chain) described here comes from a study of memory CD4+ T cells and cytomegalovirus serostatus. About the study: Of the healthy Belgian adults, eight or nine were CMV seropositive and about 24 seronegative.

From germline, CDR1 is MGHRA and CDR2 YSYEKL. CDR3 size: 16 residues. The J segment lost 6 bases and the V segment lost 3 bases, leaving 11 bases of the junction unmatched. Measured with immunoSEQ multiplex PCR; TCRdb has only the in-frame clones, and not every one. Of approximately 45,000 clones detected, 79% appear once; the ten largest clones hold roughly 1.1%. Single viable CD3+CD4+CD8-CD45RO+ cells were sorted as the memory CD4+ T cells. After thawing, CD4+ T cells were positively selected. This receptor was obtained from an adult in good health and CMV-seronegative. Sequencing was carried out using memory CD4+ T cells from blood. The chain is built from TRBV4-1 and TRBJ1-5; 7 bases match TRBD1. DNA of the CDR3: TGCGCCAGCAGCCACCCGACAGGGAGAAGTGGTCAGCCCCAGCATTTT. Translated, it gives CASSHPTGRSGQPQHF.